This T cell receptor beta chain emerged from a study of patients and donors after allogeneic stem cell transplantation. TCRdb redid the calling of the RT-PCR reads with MiXCR, one entry per CDR3 protein. The table shows 410,000 or so distinct CDR3 sequences, with 16% occurring only once. The CDR3 loop spans 15 amino acids. Germline V gives CDR1 SGHAT, CDR2 FQNNGV. Trimming removed 3 bases at V and 3 bases at J, with 13 bases between. This clonotype was recorded a few times. The source is a human donor who was either an allogeneic HSCT recipient or a stem cell or donor lymphocyte infusion donor (not recorded which). It is not recorded whose cells these are; they may come from a transplant donor. The V and J genes are TRBV11-2 and TRBJ2-3, with D uncertain. The sequencing input was blood, either unsorted or a sorted T cell fraction (not recorded which). The CDR3 DNA reads as TGTGCCAGCAGCTTTATGAGTGGACCGACAGATACGCAGTATTTT. Its translation is CASSFMSGPTDTQYF.